This TCR beta chain derives from a study of T cells in Graves' hyperthyroidism and ophthalmopathy. What was amplified from RNA transcripts were TCR beta CDR3 regions. An initial round of RT-PCR targeting the TCR CDR3 relied on the HTBI primer set. TCRdb redid the calling of the multiplex PCR reads with MiXCR, one entry per CDR3 protein. The table lists some 250,000 distinct CDR3 sequences, around 15% of them singletons. Comment on this clonotype: The antigen is unknown.

PBMCs stemmed from 10 ml fresh peripheral blood. Study outcomes and limitations: Most thyroid-expanded clonotypes above 0.001 were also found in blood.

The TCR comes from a woman aged 45 to 65 with Graves' hyperthyroidism that later progressed to Graves' ophthalmopathy. Specimen: blood.

Written as DNA, the CDR3 is TGTGCCAGCTACAGGGGTGGGTACAATGAGCAGTTCTTC. Its translation is CASYRGGYNEQFF. The J gene is TRBJ2-1, the V gene TRBV30; 7 bases line up with TRBD1. This CDR3 spans 13 amino acids. J was trimmed by 4 bases and V by 8 bases; bases with no gene match: 8. Germline V gives CDR1 GTSNPN, CDR2 SVGIG (reference sequence).